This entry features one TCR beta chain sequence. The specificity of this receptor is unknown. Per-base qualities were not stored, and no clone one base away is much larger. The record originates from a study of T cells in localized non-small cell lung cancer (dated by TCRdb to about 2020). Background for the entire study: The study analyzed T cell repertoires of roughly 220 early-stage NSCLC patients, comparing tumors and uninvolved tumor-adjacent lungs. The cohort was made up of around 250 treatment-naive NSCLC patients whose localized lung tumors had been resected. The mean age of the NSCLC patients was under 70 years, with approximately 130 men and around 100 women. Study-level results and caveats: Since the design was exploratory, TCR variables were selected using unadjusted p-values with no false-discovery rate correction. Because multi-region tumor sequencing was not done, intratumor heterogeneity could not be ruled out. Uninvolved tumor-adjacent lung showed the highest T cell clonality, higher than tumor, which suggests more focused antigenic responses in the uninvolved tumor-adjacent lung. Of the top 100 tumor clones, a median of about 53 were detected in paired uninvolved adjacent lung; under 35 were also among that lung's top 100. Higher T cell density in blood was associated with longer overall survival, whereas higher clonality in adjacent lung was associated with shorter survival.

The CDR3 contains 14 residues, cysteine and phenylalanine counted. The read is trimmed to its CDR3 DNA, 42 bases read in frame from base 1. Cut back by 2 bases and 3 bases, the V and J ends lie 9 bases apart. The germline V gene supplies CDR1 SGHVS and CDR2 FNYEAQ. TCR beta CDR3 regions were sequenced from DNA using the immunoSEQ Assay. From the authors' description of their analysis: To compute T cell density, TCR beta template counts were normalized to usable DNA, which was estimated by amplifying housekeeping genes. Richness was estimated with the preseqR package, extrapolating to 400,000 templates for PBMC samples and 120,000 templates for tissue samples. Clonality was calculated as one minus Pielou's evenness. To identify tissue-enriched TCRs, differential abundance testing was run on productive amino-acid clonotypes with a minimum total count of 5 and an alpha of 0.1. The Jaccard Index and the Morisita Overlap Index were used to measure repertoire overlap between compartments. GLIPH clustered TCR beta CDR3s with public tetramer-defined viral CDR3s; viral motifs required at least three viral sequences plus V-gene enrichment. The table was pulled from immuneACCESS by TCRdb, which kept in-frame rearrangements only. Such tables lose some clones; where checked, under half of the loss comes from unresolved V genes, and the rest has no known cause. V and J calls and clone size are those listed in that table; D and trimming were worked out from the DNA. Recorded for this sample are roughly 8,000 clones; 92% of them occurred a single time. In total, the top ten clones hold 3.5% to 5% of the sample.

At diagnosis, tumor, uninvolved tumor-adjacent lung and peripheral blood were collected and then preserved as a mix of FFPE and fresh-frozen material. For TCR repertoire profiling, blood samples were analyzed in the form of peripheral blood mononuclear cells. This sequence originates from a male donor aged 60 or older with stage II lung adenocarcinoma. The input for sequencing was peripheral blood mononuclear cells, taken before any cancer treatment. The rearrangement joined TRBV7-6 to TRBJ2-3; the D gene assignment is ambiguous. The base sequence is TGTGCCAGCAGCTTAATGGGCCAAACAGATACGCAGTATTTT. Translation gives CASSLMGQTDTQYF. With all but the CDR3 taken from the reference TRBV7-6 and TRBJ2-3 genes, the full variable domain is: GAGVSQSPRYKVTKRGQDVALRCDPISGHVSLYWYRQALGQGPEFLTYFNYEAQQDKSGLPNDRFSAERPEGSISTLTIQRTEQRDSAMYRCASSLMGQTDTQYFGPGTRLTVL.